This entry features one TCR beta chain sequence. The antigen is undetermined. Given a much more abundant clone one base away, this may be a read error. Regions amplified from RNA transcripts were the TCR beta CDR3 regions. An initial round of RT-PCR targeting the TCR CDR3 relied on the HTBI primer set. In TCRdb, the multiplex PCR reads were re-called with MiXCR into one record per CDR3 protein. The repertoire consists of under 650,000 distinct CDR3 sequences, with roughly 15% occurring once and the leading ten covering less than 4.5%. The germline CDR1 and CDR2 sequences are MNHEY and SMNVEV (reference sequence). The CDR3 is made up of 14 amino acids. Losses at the gene ends were 6 bases for V and 8 bases for J; bases not matched to a gene: 9. The data originate from a study of T cells in Graves' hyperthyroidism and ophthalmopathy. General study points: Ophthalmopathy got predicted by the model a median about six months before its onset. Most thyroid clonotypes expanded above 0.001 appeared in blood too.

Sequencing used blood. V is TRBV27 and J is TRBJ2-1; 8 bases line up with TRBD2. This TCR was recovered from a woman in her 30s with Graves' hyperthyroidism. Here the CDR3 reads CASSSGLGSYEQFF. In DNA form, the CDR3 reads TGTGCCAGCAGCTCGGGACTAGGTTCCTATGAGCAGTTCTTC.